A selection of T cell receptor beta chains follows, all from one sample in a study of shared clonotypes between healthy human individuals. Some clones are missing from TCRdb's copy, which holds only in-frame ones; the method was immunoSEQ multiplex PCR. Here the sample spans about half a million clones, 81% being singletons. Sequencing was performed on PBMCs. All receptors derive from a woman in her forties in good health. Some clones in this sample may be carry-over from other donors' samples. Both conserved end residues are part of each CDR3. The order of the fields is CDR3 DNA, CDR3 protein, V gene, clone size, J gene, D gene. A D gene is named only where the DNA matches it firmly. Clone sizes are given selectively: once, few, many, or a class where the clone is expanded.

CDR3nt: TGTGCCAGCACTAAACTAGACTTCTCCTACAATGAGCAGTTCTTC
CDR3aa: CASTKLDFSYNEQFF
v_gene: TRBV6-5
abundance: -
j_gene: TRBJ2-1
d_gene: -

CDR3nt: TGCGCCAGCAGCCCATGGGAAGGGATAAAAAACGAGCAGTACTTC
CDR3aa: CASSPWEGIKNEQYF
v_gene: TRBV4-1
abundance: -
j_gene: TRBJ2-7
d_gene: -

CDR3nt: TGTGCCAGCAGTGACTTTGCCCGACAGTTAGCCGGGGAGCTGTTTTTT
CDR3aa: CASSDFARQLAGELFF
v_gene: TRBV2
abundance: -
j_gene: TRBJ2-2
d_gene: -

CDR3nt: TGTGCCAGCAGCCGGACTAGCGGGAGCACAGATACGCAGTATTTT
CDR3aa: CASSRTSGSTDTQYF
v_gene: TRBV6-4
abundance: -
j_gene: TRBJ2-3
d_gene: TRBD2

CDR3nt: TGTGCCAGCAGCTCGTCTAGCGGCTACAATGAGCAGTTCTTC
CDR3aa: CASSSSSGYNEQFF
v_gene: TRBV7-3
abundance: -
j_gene: TRBJ2-1
d_gene: TRBD2

CDR3nt: TGCGCCAGCAGCTTGGAGGGGAGGACCGGGGAGCTGTTTTTT
CDR3aa: CASSLEGRTGELFF
v_gene: TRBV5-1
abundance: -
j_gene: TRBJ2-2
d_gene: -

CDR3nt: TGTGCCAGCAGCCCCTTTGAAAACATTCAGTACTTC
CDR3aa: CASSPFENIQYF
v_gene: TRBV7-9
abundance: -
j_gene: TRBJ2-4
d_gene: -

CDR3nt: TGTGCCAGCAGTGAAGAGGGAGGCCGTATTGAAAAACTGTTTTTT
CDR3aa: CASSEEGGRIEKLFF
v_gene: TRBV6-1
abundance: -
j_gene: TRBJ1-4
d_gene: -

CDR3nt: TGTGCCAGCGGTTTGACTAGCGGGAGTGGCGGTGAGCAGTTCTTC
CDR3aa: CASGLTSGSGGEQFF
v_gene: TRBV25-1
abundance: few
j_gene: TRBJ2-1
d_gene: TRBD2

CDR3nt: TGTGCCAGCAGTGGAGACGGGCAGTCCTACGAGCAGTACTTC
CDR3aa: CASSGDGQSYEQYF
v_gene: TRBV25-1
abundance: -
j_gene: TRBJ2-7
d_gene: -

CDR3nt: TGTGCCAGCAGCGTAGCAGGACTAGGTACCTACAATGAGCAGTTCTTC
CDR3aa: CASSVAGLGTYNEQFF
v_gene: TRBV9
abundance: -
j_gene: TRBJ2-1
d_gene: TRBD2

CDR3nt: TGTGCCTCCTCGGGACAGGGCGCAACTAATGAAAAACTGTTTTTT
CDR3aa: CASSGQGATNEKLFF
v_gene: TRBV30
abundance: -
j_gene: TRBJ1-4
d_gene: TRBD1

CDR3nt: TGTGCCTGGAGTGTCAAGACAGGGCCTTATGGCTACACCTTC
CDR3aa: CAWSVKTGPYGYTF
v_gene: TRBV30
abundance: -
j_gene: TRBJ1-2
d_gene: TRBD1

CDR3nt: TGTGCCAGCAGCTTCCAAATGAACACTGAAGCTTTCTTT
CDR3aa: CASSFQMNTEAFF
v_gene: TRBV11-3
abundance: -
j_gene: TRBJ1-1
d_gene: -

CDR3nt: TGTGCCAGCAGTGGGGACAGGGGCCAAGAGACCCAGTACTTC
CDR3aa: CASSGDRGQETQYF
v_gene: TRBV2
abundance: -
j_gene: TRBJ2-5
d_gene: TRBD1

CDR3nt: TGTGCCAGCAGCTTATTTGGGACCCGAACGCAGTATTTT
CDR3aa: CASSLFGTRTQYF
v_gene: TRBV13
abundance: -
j_gene: TRBJ2-3
d_gene: -

CDR3nt: TGTGCCATCAGCGAAGCGGCAGGGGCCTATGGCTACACCTTC
CDR3aa: CAISEAAGAYGYTF
v_gene: TRBV10-3
abundance: once
j_gene: TRBJ1-2
d_gene: -

CDR3nt: TGTGCCAGCAGTGAAGAGTCACGCTCTGGAAACACCATATATTTT
CDR3aa: CASSEESRSGNTIYF
v_gene: TRBV2
abundance: -
j_gene: TRBJ1-3
d_gene: -

CDR3nt: TGTGCCAGCAGTGACGGGGAATCGAACACCGGGGAGCTGTTTTTT
CDR3aa: CASSDGESNTGELFF
v_gene: TRBV6-4
abundance: many
j_gene: TRBJ2-2
d_gene: -

CDR3nt: TGCGCCAGCAGCTTGGGACTAGCGGGAGAACAAGGGGAGCTGTTTTTT
CDR3aa: CASSLGLAGEQGELFF
v_gene: TRBV5-1
abundance: -
j_gene: TRBJ2-2
d_gene: TRBD2

CDR3nt: TGTGCCAGCAGCCAAGAAAATGAAGGGTCTGGGGCCAACGTCCTGACTTTC
CDR3aa: CASSQENEGSGANVLTF
v_gene: TRBV4-2
abundance: -
j_gene: TRBJ2-6
d_gene: -

CDR3nt: TGTGCCAGCAGTGAACGGGGGGGTGGGCAGCCCCAGCATTTT
CDR3aa: CASSERGGGQPQHF
v_gene: TRBV6-1
abundance: -
j_gene: TRBJ1-5
d_gene: -

CDR3nt: TGTGCCAGCAGGCCAACTAGCGGGAAAGAGACCCAGTACTTC
CDR3aa: CASRPTSGKETQYF
v_gene: TRBV2
abundance: -
j_gene: TRBJ2-5
d_gene: TRBD2

CDR3nt: TGTGCCAGCAGCTTCTCGGACAGCATCTCTGGAAACACCATATATTTT
CDR3aa: CASSFSDSISGNTIYF
v_gene: TRBV7-6
abundance: -
j_gene: TRBJ1-3
d_gene: -

CDR3nt: TGCGCCAGCAGCCGGGACAGTGGGAACACTGAAGCTTTCTTT
CDR3aa: CASSRDSGNTEAFF
v_gene: TRBV10-2
abundance: once
j_gene: TRBJ1-1
d_gene: TRBD1

CDR3nt: TGTGCCAGCAGCCTGAAGGACAGGGGCACCTACAATGAGCAGTTCTTC
CDR3aa: CASSLKDRGTYNEQFF
v_gene: TRBV21-1
abundance: -
j_gene: TRBJ2-1
d_gene: -

CDR3nt: TGTGCCTGGACTCCCGGACAGGGCCCCTATGGCTACACCTTC
CDR3aa: CAWTPGQGPYGYTF
v_gene: TRBV30
abundance: -
j_gene: TRBJ1-2
d_gene: TRBD1

CDR3nt: TGTGCCAGCAGCGCGCAGACAGGGGTGGGGACGGGCTACACCTTC
CDR3aa: CASSAQTGVGTGYTF
v_gene: TRBV11-2
abundance: -
j_gene: TRBJ1-2
d_gene: TRBD1

CDR3nt: TGTGCCAGCAGTTTAACCTGGGGACAGGGCCCCTACGAGCAGTACTTC
CDR3aa: CASSLTWGQGPYEQYF
v_gene: TRBV28
abundance: -
j_gene: TRBJ2-7
d_gene: TRBD1

CDR3nt: TGTGCCAGCAGGGACAGCGGGAGGGCCTACAATGAGCAGTTCTTC
CDR3aa: CASRDSGRAYNEQFF
v_gene: TRBV7-2
abundance: -
j_gene: TRBJ2-1
d_gene: TRBD2